What follows is one T cell receptor (beta chain) and its context. No antigen is known for it. Sequencing was performed with immunoSEQ multiplex PCR; in TCRdb, only in-frame clones are kept and a portion is missing. This table holds over 50,000 clones, roughly 76% found once. Antigen-specific CD4+ T cells expanded by the ViraFEST assay with viral peptide pools were then sequenced. Once cultured for roughly nine days, the cells underwent separation to obtain CD4+ T cells. The data are from a study of vaccination effects on CD4 cells after COVID-19. Germline CDR1 is SEHNR and CDR2 is FQNEAQ (reference sequence). The germline V and J ends were trimmed by 5 bases and 1 base, with 20 bases remaining between them. The CDR3 length is 17 residues.

The source is a human donor who received a COVID-19 vaccine. The chain is built from TRBV7-9 and TRBJ1-1; possible D gene TRBD1, 6 bases. The sequencing used CD4+ T cells from PBMCs cultured with HCoV-229E spike peptides, collected before COVID-19 vaccination. The CDR3 DNA follows: TGTGCCAGCAGCCCACGCGTGGGGGCAGCTCCGAACACTGAAGCTTTCTTT. Protein sequence: CASSPRVGAAPNTEAFF.